The clone carrying this TCR beta chain appeared many times. What it recognizes is unknown. This sample was taken from a study of T cells after yellow fever vaccination. Study-level points and caveats: The CD4 and CD8 compartments had a small share of their clonotypes in common. Weaker overall, the secondary response nonetheless peaked faster (day 5 versus 15).

The CDR3 loop spans 14 amino acids. The V and J ends lost 4 bases and 3 bases, in that order; junction bases with no gene match: 4. The germline gives CDR1 LGHDT, CDR2 YNNKEL (reference sequence). TCRdb redid the calling of the 5' RACE reads with MiXCR, one entry per CDR3 protein. The data hold around 330,000 distinct CDR3 sequences, with roughly 4% observed a single time. This clonotype was sampled from a young man who received the YFV17D yellow fever vaccine. The chain employs TRBV3-1 and TRBJ2-5, with 8 bases lining up with TRBD1. This specimen consisted of PBMCs, obtained on the day of the yellow fever booster vaccination. The CDR3 DNA sequence: TGTGCCAGCAGCCCATCGACAGGGGAAGAGACCCAGTACTTC. It codes for CASSPSTGEETQYF.